The 9 T cell receptor beta chains below were found in one sample sequenced in a study of shared T cell receptors in the human thymus. Clones were sequenced by immunoSEQ multiplex PCR, and TCRdb holds only the in-frame ones, with some missing. The repertoire holds around 67,000 clones, with about 95% as singletons. The sample was thymocytes. The receptors were gathered from a human donor.

The chain combines TRBV27 with TRBJ1-6, with no clear D. The V end was cut by 7 bases, the J end by 6 bases, with 13 bases between. Germline V gene sequence: CDR1 MNHEY, CDR2 SMNVEV (reference sequence). The CDR3 totals 14 residues. CDR3 sequence: CASTGIMANSPLHF. The CDR3 region has the DNA TGTGCCAGCACGGGAATTATGGCTAATTCACCCCTCCACTTT.

V and J are TRBV5-1 and TRBJ2-7; D not resolved. Looked up from germline, CDR1 is SGHRS and CDR2 is YFSETQ. V was trimmed by 4 bases and J by 4 bases, leaving 27 bases between them. The CDR3 spans 18 residues. In DNA form, the CDR3 reads TGCGCCAGCAGCCTGGGATCTTGGACCCATGCTCATGGGTACGAGCAGTACTTC. This encodes CASSLGSWTHAHGYEQYF.

The rearrangement uses TRBV7-2 and TRBJ2-6; perhaps D is TRBD1 or TRBD2 (5 bases each). CDR1 and CDR2 from the germline V gene are SGHTA and FQGNSA. V lost 1 base, J lost 4 bases, and 11 bases lay in between. CDR3 length: 16 amino acids. CDR3 DNA sequence: TGTGCCAGCAGCTTAGTGAGGGGATCCGGGGCCAACGTCCTGACTTTC. It translates to CASSLVRGSGANVLTF. The full variable domain, completed using reference TRBV7-2 and TRBJ2-6, is GAGVSQSPSNKVTEKGKDVELRCDPISGHTALYWYRQSLGQGLEFLIYFQGNSAPDKSGLPSDRFSAERTGGSVSTLTIQRTQQEDSAVYLCASSLVRGSGANVLTFGAGSRLTVL.

The chain joins TRBV6-5 to TRBJ1-2, with 7 bases matching TRBD1. Germline loops: CDR1 MNHEY, CDR2 SVGAGI. V dropped 2 bases and J dropped 3; count of bases not matched to a gene: 9. The CDR3 has 16 amino acids. This CDR3 is CASSYDRVTLDYGYTF. The CDR3 DNA sequence: TGTGCCAGCAGTTACGACAGGGTGACCCTGGACTATGGCTACACCTTC.

This clone has a handful of counts. V gene TRBV6-4 combines with J gene TRBJ2-1, with D tentatively TRBD2 (5 bases). There are 14 residues in the CDR3. Between the trimmed V and J ends, which lost 6 bases and 3 bases, there was a span of 12 bases. The germline V gene encodes CDR1 MRHNA and CDR2 SNTAGT. The CDR3 nucleotides are TGTGCCAGCAGGCTAGCACCGGACTACAATGAGCAGTTCTTC. Its protein product is CASRLAPDYNEQFF.

CDR3 region: CASSCTGGEMMSYNSPLHF. The CDR3 nucleotides read TGTGCCAGCAGCTGTACAGGGGGCGAGATGATGTCCTATAATTCACCCCTCCACTTT. This sequence joins TRBV7-9 and TRBJ1-6; 9 bases agree with TRBD1. The CDR3 is 19 residues long. The germline gives CDR1 SEHNR, CDR2 FQNEAQ (reference sequence). Unmatched junction bases numbered 11, after V lost 4 bases and J lost 1 base.

V is TRBV9 and J is TRBJ1-6; 9 positions match TRBD1. CDR1 is SGDLS and CDR2 is YYNGEE in the germline V gene. There are 15 residues in the CDR3. V trimming: 4 bases; J trimming: 8 bases; junction bases outside the gene matches: 7. The CDR3 is CASSTPGQGDSPLHF. The DNA for the CDR3 is TGTGCCAGCAGCACACCGGGACAGGGTGATTCACCCCTCCACTTT.

V and J are TRBV14 and TRBJ2-7, with D possibly being TRBD2 (6 bases). This CDR3 has 15 residues. With 4 bases removed from V and 3 bases from J, the gap between germline ends came to 16 bases. Germline V gene data show CDR1 as SGHDN and CDR2 as FVKESK. The CDR3 loop reads CASSRIAGTLYEQYF. The CDR3, as DNA: TGTGCCAGCAGCCGTATTGCGGGGACTCTCTACGAGCAGTACTTC.

The rearrangement links TRBV19 to TRBJ2-1; weak D call: TRBD1 (6 bases). CDR1 is LNHDA and CDR2 is SQIVND in the germline V gene (reference sequence). With 3 bases removed from V and 1 base from J, the gap between germline ends came to 13 bases. This CDR3 is built from 16 residues. In DNA, the CDR3 is TGTGCCAGTAGTATCCGAGCAGGGGCATCCTACAATGAGCAGTTCTTC. This translates into CASSIRAGASYNEQFF.